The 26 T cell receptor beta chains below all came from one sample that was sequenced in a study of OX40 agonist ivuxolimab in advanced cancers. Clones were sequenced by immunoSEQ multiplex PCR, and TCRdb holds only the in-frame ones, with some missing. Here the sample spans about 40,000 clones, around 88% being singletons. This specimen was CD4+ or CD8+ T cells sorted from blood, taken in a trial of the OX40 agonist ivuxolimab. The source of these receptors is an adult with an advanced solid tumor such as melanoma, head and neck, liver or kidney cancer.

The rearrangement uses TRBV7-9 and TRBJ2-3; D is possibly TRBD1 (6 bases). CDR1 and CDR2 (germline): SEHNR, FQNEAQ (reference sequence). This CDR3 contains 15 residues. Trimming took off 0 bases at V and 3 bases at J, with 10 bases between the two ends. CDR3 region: CASSLARTATDTQYF. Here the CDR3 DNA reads TGTGCCAGCAGCTTAGCTAGGACAGCTACAGATACGCAGTATTTT.

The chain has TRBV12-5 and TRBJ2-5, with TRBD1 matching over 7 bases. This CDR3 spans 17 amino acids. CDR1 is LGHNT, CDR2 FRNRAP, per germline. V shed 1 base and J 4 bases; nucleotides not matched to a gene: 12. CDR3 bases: TGTGCTAGTGGTTTGGCGCAGACAGGGTTGGCGGCAGAGACCCAGTACTTC. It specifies CASGLAQTGLAAETQYF. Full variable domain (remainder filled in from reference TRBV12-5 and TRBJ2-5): DARVTQTPRHKVTEMGQEVTMRCQPILGHNTVFWYRQTMMQGLELLAYFRNRAPLDDSGMPKDRFSAEMPDATLATLKIQPSEPRDSAVYFCASGLAQTGLAAETQYFGPGTRLLVL.

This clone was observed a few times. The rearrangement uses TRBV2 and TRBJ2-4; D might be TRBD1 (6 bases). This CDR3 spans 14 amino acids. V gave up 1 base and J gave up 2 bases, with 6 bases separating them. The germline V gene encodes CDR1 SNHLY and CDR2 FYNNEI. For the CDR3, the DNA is TGTGCCAGCAGTGAAGGGGGGCCCAAAAACATTCAGTACTTC. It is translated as CASSEGGPKNIQYF.

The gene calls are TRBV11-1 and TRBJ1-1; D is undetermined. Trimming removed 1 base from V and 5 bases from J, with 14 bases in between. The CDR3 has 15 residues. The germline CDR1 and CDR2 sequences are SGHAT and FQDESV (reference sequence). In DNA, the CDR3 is TGTGCCAGCAGCTTAGGGGCGGCGGGGAGAACTGAAGCTTTCTTT. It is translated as CASSLGAAGRTEAFF.

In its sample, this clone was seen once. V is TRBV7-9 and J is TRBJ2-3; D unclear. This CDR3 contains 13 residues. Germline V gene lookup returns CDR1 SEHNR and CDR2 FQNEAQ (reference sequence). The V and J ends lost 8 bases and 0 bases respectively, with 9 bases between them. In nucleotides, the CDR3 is TGTGCCAGCCGCAAGGTTAGCACAGATACGCAGTATTTT. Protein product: CASRKVSTDTQYF.

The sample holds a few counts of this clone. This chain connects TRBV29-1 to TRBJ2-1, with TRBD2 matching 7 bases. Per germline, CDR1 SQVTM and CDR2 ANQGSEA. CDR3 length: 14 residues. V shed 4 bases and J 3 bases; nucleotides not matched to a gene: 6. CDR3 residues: CSVGLSGVYNEQFF. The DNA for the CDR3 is TGCAGCGTTGGATTAAGCGGGGTCTACAATGAGCAGTTCTTC.

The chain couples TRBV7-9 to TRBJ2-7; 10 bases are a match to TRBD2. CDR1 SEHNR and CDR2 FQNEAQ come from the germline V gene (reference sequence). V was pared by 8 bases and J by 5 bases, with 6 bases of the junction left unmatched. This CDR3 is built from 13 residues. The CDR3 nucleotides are TGTGCCAGCTGTAATAGCGGGAGGAACGAGCAGTACTTC. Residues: CASCNSGRNEQYF.

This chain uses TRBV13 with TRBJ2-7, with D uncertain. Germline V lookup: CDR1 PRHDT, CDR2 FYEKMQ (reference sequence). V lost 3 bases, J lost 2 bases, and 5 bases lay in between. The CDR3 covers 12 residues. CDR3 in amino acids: CASSFTTYEQYF. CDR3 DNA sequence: TGTGCCAGCAGCTTTACGACCTACGAGCAGTACTTC.

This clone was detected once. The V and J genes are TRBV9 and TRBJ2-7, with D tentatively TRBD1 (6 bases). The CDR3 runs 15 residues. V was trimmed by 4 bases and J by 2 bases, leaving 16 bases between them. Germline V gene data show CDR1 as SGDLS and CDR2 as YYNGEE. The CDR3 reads CASSPDGGNPYEQYF. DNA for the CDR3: TGTGCCAGCAGCCCAGATGGGGGCAATCCCTACGAGCAGTACTTC. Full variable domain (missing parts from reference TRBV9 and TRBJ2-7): DSGVTQTPKHLITATGQRVTLRCSPRSGDLSVYWYQQSLDQGLQFLIQYYNGEERAKGNILERFSAQQFPDLHSELNLSSLELGDSALYFCASSPDGGNPYEQYFGPGTRLTVT.

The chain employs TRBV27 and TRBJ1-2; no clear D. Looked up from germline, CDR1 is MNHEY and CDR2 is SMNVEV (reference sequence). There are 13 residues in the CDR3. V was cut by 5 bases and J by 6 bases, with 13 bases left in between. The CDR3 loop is CASSLARTDGYTF. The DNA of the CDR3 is TGTGCCAGCAGTCTGGCCAGGACCGATGGCTACACCTTC.

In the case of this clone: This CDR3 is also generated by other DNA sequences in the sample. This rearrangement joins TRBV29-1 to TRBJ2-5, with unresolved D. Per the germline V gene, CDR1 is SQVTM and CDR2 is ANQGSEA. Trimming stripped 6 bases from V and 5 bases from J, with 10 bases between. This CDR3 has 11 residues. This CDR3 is CSVDLYETQYF. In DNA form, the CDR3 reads TGCAGCGTGGACCTGTATGAGACCCAGTACTTC.

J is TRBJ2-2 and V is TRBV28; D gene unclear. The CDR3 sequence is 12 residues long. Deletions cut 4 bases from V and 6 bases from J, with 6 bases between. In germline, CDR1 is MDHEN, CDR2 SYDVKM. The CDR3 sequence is CASSSLAGELFF. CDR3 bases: TGTGCCAGCAGTTCCTTAGCCGGGGAGCTGTTTTTT.

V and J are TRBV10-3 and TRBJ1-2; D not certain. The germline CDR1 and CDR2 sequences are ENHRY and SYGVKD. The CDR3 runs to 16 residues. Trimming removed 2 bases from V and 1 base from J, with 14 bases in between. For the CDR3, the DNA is TGTGCCATCAGTGAGCCGGCTTTCGGGCTTAACTATGGCTACACCTTC. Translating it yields CAISEPAFGLNYGYTF.

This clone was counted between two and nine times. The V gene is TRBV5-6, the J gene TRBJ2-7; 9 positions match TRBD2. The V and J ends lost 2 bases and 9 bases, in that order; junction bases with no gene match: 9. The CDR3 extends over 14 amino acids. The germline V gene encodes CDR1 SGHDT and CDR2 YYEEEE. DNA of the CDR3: TGTGCCAGCAGCTTCTATAGCGGGAGTACGGGGCAGTACTTC. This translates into CASSFYSGSTGQYF.

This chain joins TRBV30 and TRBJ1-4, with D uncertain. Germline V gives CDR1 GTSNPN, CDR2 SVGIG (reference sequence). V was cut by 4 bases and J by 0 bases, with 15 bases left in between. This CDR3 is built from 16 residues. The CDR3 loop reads CAWTNDGLATNEKLFF. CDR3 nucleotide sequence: TGTGCCTGGACTAATGACGGACTTGCAACTAATGAAAAACTGTTTTTT.

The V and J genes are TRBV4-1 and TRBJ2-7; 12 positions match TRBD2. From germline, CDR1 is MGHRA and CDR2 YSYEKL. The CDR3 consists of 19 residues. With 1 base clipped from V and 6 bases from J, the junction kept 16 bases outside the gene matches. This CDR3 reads CASSQVFPSTSGSLREQYF. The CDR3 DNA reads TGCGCCAGCAGCCAAGTTTTTCCGTCGACTAGCGGGAGCCTACGCGAGCAGTACTTC.

This CDR3 is CASSLVGGGGSNQPQHF. DNA of the CDR3: TGTGCCAGCAGCTTAGTCGGGGGAGGGGGCAGCAATCAGCCCCAGCATTTT. The rearrangement uses TRBV7-2 and TRBJ1-5; 7 positions match TRBD1. The germline V gene encodes CDR1 SGHTA and CDR2 FQGNSA. The CDR3 covers 17 residues. The trim removed 1 base at V and 1 base at J, leaving 7 bases unmatched.

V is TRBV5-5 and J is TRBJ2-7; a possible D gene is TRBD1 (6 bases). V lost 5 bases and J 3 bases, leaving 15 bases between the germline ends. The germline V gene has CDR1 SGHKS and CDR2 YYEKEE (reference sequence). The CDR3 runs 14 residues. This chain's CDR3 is CASSQQGLVYEQYF. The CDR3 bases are TGTGCCAGCAGTCAACAGGGTTTAGTCTACGAGCAGTACTTC.

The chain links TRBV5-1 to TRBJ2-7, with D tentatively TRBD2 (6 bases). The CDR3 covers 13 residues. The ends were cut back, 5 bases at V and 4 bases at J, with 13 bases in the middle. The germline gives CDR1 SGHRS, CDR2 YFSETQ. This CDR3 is CASSYGGGYEQYF. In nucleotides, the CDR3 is TGCGCCAGCAGTTATGGAGGAGGGTACGAGCAGTACTTC.

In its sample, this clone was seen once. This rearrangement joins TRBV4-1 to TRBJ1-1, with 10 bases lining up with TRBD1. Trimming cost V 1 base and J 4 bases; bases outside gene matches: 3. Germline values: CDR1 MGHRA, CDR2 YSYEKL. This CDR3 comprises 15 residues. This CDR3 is CASSQAGTGATEAFF. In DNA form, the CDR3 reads TGCGCCAGCAGCCAAGCCGGGACAGGGGCCACTGAAGCTTTCTTT.

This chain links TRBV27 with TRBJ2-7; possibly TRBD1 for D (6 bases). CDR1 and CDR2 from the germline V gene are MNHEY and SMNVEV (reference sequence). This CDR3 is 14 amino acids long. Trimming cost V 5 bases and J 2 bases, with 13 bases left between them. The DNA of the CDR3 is TGTGCCAGCAGTCTACAGGGATCTCCCTACGAGCAGTACTTC. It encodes CASSLQGSPYEQYF.

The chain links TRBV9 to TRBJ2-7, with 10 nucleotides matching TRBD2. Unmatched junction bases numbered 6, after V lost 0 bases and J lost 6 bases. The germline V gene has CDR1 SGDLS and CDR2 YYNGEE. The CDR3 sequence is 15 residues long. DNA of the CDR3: TGTGCCAGCAGCGTAGCTTCTAGCGGGAGATCCGAGCAGTACTTC. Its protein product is CASSVASSGRSEQYF.

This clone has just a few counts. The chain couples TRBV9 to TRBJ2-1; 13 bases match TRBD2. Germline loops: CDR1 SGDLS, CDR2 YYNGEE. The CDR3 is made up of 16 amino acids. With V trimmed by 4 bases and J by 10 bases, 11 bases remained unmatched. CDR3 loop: CASSKPRTSGGGEQFF. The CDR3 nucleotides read TGTGCCAGCAGCAAACCCCGGACTAGCGGGGGCGGGGAGCAGTTCTTC.

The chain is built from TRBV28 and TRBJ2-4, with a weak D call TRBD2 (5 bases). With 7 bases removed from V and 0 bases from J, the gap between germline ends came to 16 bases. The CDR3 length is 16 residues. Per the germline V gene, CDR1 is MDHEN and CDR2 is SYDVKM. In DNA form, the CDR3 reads TGTGCCAGCACCACATTCTCGGGGAGAGCCAAAAACATTCAGTACTTC. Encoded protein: CASTTFSGRAKNIQYF. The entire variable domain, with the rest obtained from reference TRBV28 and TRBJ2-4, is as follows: DVKVTQSSRYLVKRTGEKVFLECVQDMDHENMFWYRQDPGLGLRLIYFSYDVKMKEKGDIPEGYSVSREKKERFSLILESASTNQTSMYLCASTTFSGRAKNIQYFGAGTRLSVL.

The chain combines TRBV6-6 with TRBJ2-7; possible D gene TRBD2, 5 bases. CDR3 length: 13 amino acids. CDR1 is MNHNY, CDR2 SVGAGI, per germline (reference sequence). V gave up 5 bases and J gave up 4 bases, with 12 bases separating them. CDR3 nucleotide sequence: TGTGCCAGCAGTGTGGTGGAGGCATACGAGCAGTACTTC. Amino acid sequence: CASSVVEAYEQYF.

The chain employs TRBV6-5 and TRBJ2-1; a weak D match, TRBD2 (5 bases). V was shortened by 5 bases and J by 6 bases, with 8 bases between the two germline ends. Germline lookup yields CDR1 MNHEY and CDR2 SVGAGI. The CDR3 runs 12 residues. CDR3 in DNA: TGTGCCAGCAGTGACGGGGTCAATGAGCAGTTCTTC. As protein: CASSDGVNEQFF.